The 9 T cell receptor beta chains below all came from one sample that was sequenced in a study of blood T cells in healthy people across ages. Sample-barcoded 5' priming and a J-beta primer mix drove a second PCR of about 6 to 12 cycles. Each CDR3 protein gets one entry after TCRdb re-called the 5' RACE reads with MiXCR. The sample records roughly 1,000,000 distinct CDR3 sequences, 20% to 25% being singletons. This sample also appeared in a second study, on T cells of mothers and their children.

The source material was blood. These receptors all come from a girl aged 2-10 years in good health.

The CDR3 DNA follows: TGTGCCAGCAGTGGGGGAGGACCGCGCTCCTACGAGCAGTACTTC. Amino acid sequence: CASSGGGPRSYEQYF. The genes are TRBV6-1 and TRBJ2-7; TRBD2 is a possible D gene (6 bases). Germline assignment: CDR1 MNHNS and CDR2 SASEGT. CDR3 length: 15 amino acids. V was trimmed by 4 bases and J by 0 bases, leaving 13 bases between them.

The rearrangement joins TRBV6-1 to TRBJ2-1, with TRBD2 matching 12 bases. V lost 6 bases, J lost 2 bases, and 11 bases stayed unmatched. Germline V gives CDR1 MNHNS, CDR2 SASEGT. CDR3 length: 18 residues. The DNA for the CDR3 is TGTGCCAGCAGCCAACTAGCGGGAGGCCCTGCCCCCTACAATGAGCAGTTCTTC. Its protein is CASSQLAGGPAPYNEQFF.

The V call is TRBV7-2, the J call TRBJ2-2, with 10 bases that match TRBD2. With V trimmed by 5 bases and J by 1 base, 4 bases remained unmatched. The CDR3 spans 16 residues. Germline V gene sequence: CDR1 SGHTA, CDR2 FQGNSA. Written as DNA, the CDR3 is TGTGCCAGCAGCAACGGACTAGCGGTGAACACCGGGGAGCTGTTTTTT. This encodes CASSNGLAVNTGELFF.

The table lists this clonotype with a few counts. The gene calls are TRBV5-1 and TRBJ2-1; D not resolved. Germline assignment: CDR1 SGHRS and CDR2 YFSETQ. Trimming took 4 bases from V and 3 from J, leaving 14 bases between them. The CDR3 is 15 residues long. In nucleotides, the CDR3 is TGCGCCAGCAGCACCGCAAGATCTAACTACAATGAGCAGTTCTTC. This gives the protein CASSTARSNYNEQFF.

This clonotype has only a few counts. The chain links TRBV24-1 to TRBJ1-1, with D hard to call. CDR1 and CDR2 (germline): KGHDR, SFDVKD. The V and J ends lost 8 bases and 0 bases respectively, with 9 bases between them. The CDR3 consists of 13 residues. The CDR3 loop reads CATKGQVNTEAFF. CDR3 nucleotides: TGTGCCACCAAAGGGCAGGTGAACACTGAAGCTTTCTTT.

This clonotype occurred a few times. V is TRBV29-1 and J is TRBJ2-5; 9 bases are shared with TRBD1. TRBJ2-1 matches the DNA end more closely, so the J call is doubtful. This CDR3 contains 14 residues. Germline CDR1 and CDR2: SQVTM and ANQGSEA. The chain's CDR3 is CSVLWDRVNNEQFF. CDR3 coding DNA: TGCAGCGTGCTCTGGGACAGGGTAAACAATGAGCAGTTCTTC.

The chain links TRBV7-2 to TRBJ1-1, with D maybe TRBD1 (5 bases). The V gene lost 1 base and the J gene lost 1 base, with 13 bases spanning the gap. The CDR3 spans 16 residues. Germline lookup yields CDR1 SGHTA and CDR2 FQGNSA. CDR3 sequence (DNA): TGTGCCAGCAGCTTAGTGGCGGGGGAATGGAACACTGAAGCTTTCTTT. Translation gives CASSLVAGEWNTEAFF. Variable domain in full (rest from reference TRBV7-2 and TRBJ1-1): GAGVSQSPSNKVTEKGKDVELRCDPISGHTALYWYRQSLGQGLEFLIYFQGNSAPDKSGLPSDRFSAERTGGSVSTLTIQRTQQEDSAVYLCASSLVAGEWNTEAFFGQGTRLTVV.

The rearrangement links TRBV25-1 to TRBJ2-7; tentatively, D is TRBD1 (6 bases). The germline V and J ends were trimmed by 3 bases and 3 bases, with 9 bases remaining between them. The CDR3 totals 13 residues. Germline V gene lookup returns CDR1 MGHDK and CDR2 SYGVNS. The CDR3 DNA sequence: TGTGCCAGCAGTGAGCCGACAGGCTACGAGCAGTACTTC. Translating it yields CASSEPTGYEQYF.

The genes are TRBV11-2 and TRBJ2-3; 10 bases are shared with TRBD2. CDR1 is SGHAT and CDR2 is FQNNGV in the germline V gene. J lost 4 bases, V lost 6 bases, and 7 bases had no gene match. This CDR3 contains 15 residues. The CDR3 region is CASRGAGGRADTQYF. The CDR3 bases are TGTGCCAGCAGAGGAGCGGGGGGGCGCGCAGATACGCAGTATTTT.